This T cell receptor (beta chain) was observed in a study of cytomegalovirus exposure and HLA in healthy donors. Findings of the study overall: In a later analysis, HLA-associated TCR beta chains were more clonally expanded than equally common others. In an earlier analysis, productive rearrangement rates for most beta V segments clustered near 87% or 30%. Highly shared variants forming one cluster were likely a sequencing artifact. In a later analysis, at a false discovery rate of 0.05, some 17,000 TCR beta sequences were associated with HLA alleles.

On this clone: The antigen is undetermined.

PCR primers comprised 60 Vbeta and 13 Jbeta primers. This table comes from immunoSEQ multiplex PCR, and its TCRdb copy is limited to in-frame clones, with some not included. The sample has 95,000 to 150,000 clones, around 70% seen once. This CDR3 comprises 15 residues. The germline CDR1 and CDR2 sequences are SQVTM and ANQGSEA. V trimming: 4 bases; J trimming: 5 bases; junction bases outside the gene matches: 8. Material for sequencing was PBMCs. The rearrangement uses TRBV29-1 and TRBJ2-1, with 10 bases matching TRBD1. The receptor was isolated from a woman between 40 and 55 years old in good health and CMV-seropositive. CDR3 sequence (DNA): TGCAGCGTTGTGGGACAGGGGACGTCGGACAATGAGCAGTTCTTC. Amino acids: CSVVGQGTSDNEQFF.